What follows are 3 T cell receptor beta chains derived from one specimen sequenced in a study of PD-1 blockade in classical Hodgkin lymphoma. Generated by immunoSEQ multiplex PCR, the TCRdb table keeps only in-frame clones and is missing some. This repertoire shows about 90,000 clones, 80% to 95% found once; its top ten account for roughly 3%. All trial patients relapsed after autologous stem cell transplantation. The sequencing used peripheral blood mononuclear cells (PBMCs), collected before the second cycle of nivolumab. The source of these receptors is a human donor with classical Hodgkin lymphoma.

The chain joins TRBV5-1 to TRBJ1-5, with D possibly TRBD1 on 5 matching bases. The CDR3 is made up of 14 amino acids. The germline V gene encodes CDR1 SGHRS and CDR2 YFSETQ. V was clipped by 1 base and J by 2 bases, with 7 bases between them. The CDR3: CASSLSGGNQPQHF. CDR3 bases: TGCGCCAGCAGCTTGTCGGGGGGCAATCAGCCCCAGCATTTT.

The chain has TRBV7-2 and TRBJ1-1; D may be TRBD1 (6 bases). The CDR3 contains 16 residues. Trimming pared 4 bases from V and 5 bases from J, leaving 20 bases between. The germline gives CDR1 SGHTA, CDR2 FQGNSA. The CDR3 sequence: CASSSRGRTGGTEAFF. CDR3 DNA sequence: TGTGCCAGCAGCTCTAGGGGGAGAACCGGTGGGACTGAAGCTTTCTTT. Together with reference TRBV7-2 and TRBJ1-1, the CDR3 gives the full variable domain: GAGVSQSPSNKVTEKGKDVELRCDPISGHTALYWYRQSLGQGLEFLIYFQGNSAPDKSGLPSDRFSAERTGGSVSTLTIQRTQQEDSAVYLCASSSRGRTGGTEAFFGQGTRLTVV.

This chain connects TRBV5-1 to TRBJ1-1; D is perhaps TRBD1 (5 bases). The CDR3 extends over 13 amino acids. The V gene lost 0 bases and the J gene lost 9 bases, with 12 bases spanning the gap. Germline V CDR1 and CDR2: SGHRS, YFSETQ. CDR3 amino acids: CASSLEGFNQAFF. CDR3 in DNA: TGCGCCAGCAGCTTGGAGGGGTTTAATCAAGCTTTCTTT.